This is a list of T cell receptor beta chains from one sample in a study of cytomegalovirus exposure and HLA in healthy donors. Assay: immunoSEQ multiplex PCR; the TCRdb copy retains only in-frame clones and omits some. The profile shows 98,000 or so clones, 76% of them singletons. Sequencing was performed on PBMCs. The receptor source for this set is a woman aged 18-29 years in good health and CMV-seropositive. The CDR3 runs from the conserved cysteine through the conserved F or W. Each record gives: J gene, clone size, D gene, V gene, CDR3 protein, CDR3 DNA. D genes are given only for firm matches. Size values are once, few and many counts, or a class for expanded clones, and some rows have none.

>TRBJ2-7|once|TRBD2|TRBV6-1
CASSRLAGPYEQYF
TGTGCCAGCAGCCGACTAGCGGGCCCCTACGAGCAGTACTTC
>TRBJ2-7|NA|TRBD2|TRBV6-5
CASSRGLAGSYEQYF
TGTGCCAGCAGCCGGGGACTAGCGGGCTCCTACGAGCAGTACTTC
>TRBJ2-3|NA|NA|TRBV7-9
CASSQLGGGSTDTQYF
TGTGCCAGCAGCCAGCTGGGCGGGGGCAGCACAGATACGCAGTATTTT
>TRBJ2-7|NA|TRBD2|TRBV18
CASSPLLAGSSYEQYF
TGTGCCAGCTCACCTCTATTAGCGGGAAGTTCCTACGAGCAGTACTTC
>TRBJ2-7|NA|TRBD2|TRBV7-8
CASSAGLAETYEQYF
TGTGCCAGCAGCGCAGGACTAGCGGAGACCTACGAGCAGTACTTC
>TRBJ2-1|NA|NA|TRBV5-4
CASRLGGAVDNEQFF
TGTGCCAGCAGATTAGGAGGGGCAGTGGACAATGAGCAGTTCTTC
>TRBJ1-5|NA|TRBD1|TRBV6-1
CASTRQGSEPQHF
TGTGCCAGCACCCGACAGGGAAGTGAGCCCCAGCATTTT
>TRBJ1-1|few|NA|TRBV5-1
CASSLAPGYGGTEAFF
TGCGCCAGCAGCTTGGCCCCCGGGTACGGGGGCACTGAAGCTTTCTTT
>TRBJ1-2|NA|TRBD1|TRBV11-2
CASSLGQGNYGYTF
TGTGCCAGCAGCTTAGGACAGGGCAACTATGGCTACACCTTC
>TRBJ2-7|few|TRBD2|TRBV6-6
CASSISGSLPYEQYF
TGTGCCAGCAGCATAAGCGGGAGTTTACCCTACGAGCAGTACTTC
>TRBJ2-7|NA|TRBD2|TRBV28
CASSLFSTSGNSYEQYF
TGTGCCAGCAGTTTATTCTCGACTAGCGGCAACTCCTACGAGCAGTACTTC
>TRBJ1-5|NA|TRBD1|TRBV6-1
CASSWDRGTNQPQHF
TGTGCCAGCAGTTGGGACAGGGGAACAAATCAGCCCCAGCATTTT
>TRBJ1-1|NA|NA|TRBV2
CASNSGGDGTEAFF
TGTGCCAGCAACTCGGGCGGGGATGGCACTGAAGCTTTCTTT
>TRBJ1-1|NA|TRBD1|TRBV28
CASRGTGLMNTEAFF
TGTGCCAGCAGAGGGACAGGGCTCATGAACACTGAAGCTTTCTTT
>TRBJ2-7|NA|NA|TRBV4-1
CASSQEGNGADEQYF
TGCGCCAGCAGCCAAGAGGGGAATGGGGCGGACGAGCAGTACTTC
>TRBJ2-1|NA|TRBD2|TRBV5-1
CASSLAIAGESYNEQFF
TGCGCCAGCAGCTTGGCCATAGCGGGAGAATCCTACAATGAGCAGTTCTTC
>TRBJ1-1|NA|TRBD1|TRBV5-4
CASSPGRDRVYGEAFF
TGTGCCAGCAGCCCCGGTCGGGACAGGGTTTATGGTGAAGCTTTCTTT
>TRBJ2-1|NA|NA|TRBV7-2
CASSLILQGGRDNEQFF
TGTGCCAGCAGCCTAATTCTCCAAGGTGGTCGGGACAATGAGCAGTTCTTC
>TRBJ2-1|once|NA|TRBV6-5
CASSSLSTNEQFF
TGTGCCAGCAGTAGCCTTAGTACCAATGAGCAGTTCTTC
>TRBJ2-1|NA|NA|TRBV28
CAIKSQGPSYNEQFF
TGTGCCATCAAGTCTCAGGGTCCCTCCTACAATGAGCAGTTCTTC
>TRBJ2-2|NA|NA|TRBV2
CASSEANRAGELFF
TGTGCCAGCAGTGAAGCGAACAGGGCCGGGGAGCTGTTTTTT
>TRBJ1-1|NA|NA|TRBV28
CASSLVGGVRTEAFF
TGTGCCAGCAGTCTCGTGGGGGGGGTAAGAACTGAAGCTTTCTTT
>TRBJ2-1|NA|TRBD2|TRBV7-8
CASTGGDGSNEQFF
TGTGCCAGCACCGGGGGGGACGGTTCGAATGAGCAGTTCTTC